This TCR beta chain was obtained from a study of T cell changes during pregnancy in multiple sclerosis. Produced via immunoSEQ multiplex PCR; TCRdb's table is partial and in-frame only. The table shows tens of thousands of clones, with approximately 90% occurring only once. CDR1 is SQVTM, CDR2 ANQGSEA, per germline. The CDR3 spans 17 residues. The trim removed 0 bases at V and 0 bases at J, leaving 9 bases unmatched. V gene TRBV29-1 combines with J gene TRBJ2-3, with 7 bases fitting TRBD2. The source is a female donor with multiple sclerosis, enrolled in a pregnancy study. Sequencing used peripheral blood, obtained before pregnancy. The CDR3 here is CSVEDILVRGSTDTQYF. The CDR3 DNA follows: TGCAGCGTTGAAGATATTCTCGTGCGGGGGAGCACAGATACGCAGTATTTT.